Sequencing of this T cell receptor beta chain was carried out in a study of shared clonotypes between healthy human individuals. In the study overall: Every donor yielded three CD4 naive, three CD4 memory, two CD8 naive and one CD8 memory plate.

Study outcomes and limitations: A handful of donors shared 5% to 5.5% of their naive CD4 clonotypes.

For this clone: The antigen is undetermined.

The germline CDR1 and CDR2 sequences are LGHNA and YSLEER. This CDR3 has 15 amino acids. V was shortened by 3 bases and J by 4 bases, with 12 bases between the two germline ends. Measured with immunoSEQ multiplex PCR; TCRdb has only the in-frame clones, and not every one. The sample consists of around 1,100,000 clones, 77% of them appearing once. The chain employs TRBV4-3 and TRBJ2-2; D gene uncertain. This TCR was recovered from a man aged 18 to 30 in good health. Some clones in this sample may be carry-over from other donors' samples. Sequenced input: memory CD4+ T cells from PBMCs. Subset noted: CD45RA-negative fraction. The CDR3 here is CASSHAAITTGELFF. As DNA, the CDR3 is TGCGCCAGCAGCCACGCAGCTATTACCACCGGGGAGCTGTTTTTT.